This T cell receptor (beta chain) was identified during a study of T cells in localized non-small cell lung cancer. Points from the study as a whole: The appearance of a median roughly 56 of the top 100 tumor clones was seen in adjacent lung.

There are 17 residues in the CDR3. J gave up 4 bases and V 5 bases, and 13 bases lay outside the gene matches. In germline, CDR1 is MDHEN, CDR2 SYDVKM. Comments on this clone: No antigen is known for it.

The data were produced by immunoSEQ multiplex PCR, yet TCRdb's version contains in-frame clones alone and is incomplete. The table has approximately 89,000 clones, around 80% seen once. The receptor was derived from a man aged 40 to 69 with stage II squamous cell lung carcinoma. The chain joins TRBV28 to TRBJ2-1; 8 bases match TRBD2. The specimen was PBMCs, collected before any cancer treatment. The CDR3 nucleotides read TGTGCCAGCAGTCCTCTGAGCGATAGCGGGGCTTACAATGAGCAGTTCTTC. Translating gives CASSPLSDSGAYNEQFF.